This entry lists 13 T cell receptor beta chains sequenced from one sample in a study of PD-1 blockade in classical Hodgkin lymphoma. All patients relapsed after autologous stem cell transplantation, and brentuximab vedotin exposure varied. Some clones are missing from TCRdb's copy, which holds only in-frame ones; the method was immunoSEQ multiplex PCR. Of fewer than 90,000 clones listed, 89% were seen once; the top ten hold roughly a fifth. Specimen: peripheral blood mononuclear cells (PBMCs), collected at baseline. These receptors all stem from a human donor with classical Hodgkin lymphoma.

This chain uses TRBV18 with TRBJ2-7; no reliable D call. Trimming took off 2 bases at V and 0 bases at J, with 8 bases between the two ends. The CDR3 consists of 14 residues. Germline assignment: CDR1 KGHSH and CDR2 LQKENI. The CDR3, as DNA: TGTGCCAGCTCACCAGGACGGACCTCCTACGAGCAGTACTTC. As protein: CASSPGRTSYEQYF.

The V gene is TRBV14, the J gene TRBJ2-1; D not certain. CDR1 is SGHDN, CDR2 FVKESK, per germline. The CDR3 contains 12 residues. V shed 4 bases and J shed 8 bases, with 9 bases lying between them. The CDR3 region is CASSLTWDEQFF. DNA for the CDR3: TGTGCCAGCAGCCTGACATGGGATGAGCAGTTCTTC.

The V call is TRBV18, the J call TRBJ2-1, with no clear D. With 2 bases removed from V and 1 base from J, the gap between germline ends came to 12 bases. Germline CDR1 is KGHSH and CDR2 is LQKENI. The CDR3 loop spans 16 amino acids. CDR3 loop: CASSPAAASSYNEQFF. In nucleotides, the CDR3 is TGTGCCAGCTCACCAGCGGCTGCAAGTTCCTACAATGAGCAGTTCTTC.

This chain links TRBV19 with TRBJ1-3, with D unclear. Germline lookup yields CDR1 LNHDA and CDR2 SQIVND (reference sequence). This CDR3 comprises 13 residues. The germline V and J ends were trimmed by 2 bases and 4 bases, with 6 bases remaining between them. The CDR3 region is CASSIWSGNTIYF. CDR3 nucleotides: TGTGCCAGTAGTATATGGTCCGGAAACACCATATATTTT. Filled out from reference TRBV19 and TRBJ1-3, the complete variable domain reads DGGITQSPKYLFRKEGQNVTLSCEQNLNHDAMYWYRQDPGQGLRLIYYSQIVNDFQKGDIAEGYSVSREKKESFPLTVTSAQKNPTAFYLCASSIWSGNTIYFGEGSWLTVV.

This sequence joins TRBV10-2 and TRBJ2-5; 10 bases are a match to TRBD1. The germline V gene encodes CDR1 WSHSY and CDR2 SAAADI. V shed 5 bases, J shed 3 bases, and the junction held 9 bases outside the gene matches. The CDR3 is made up of 16 amino acids. CDR3 bases: TGCGCCAGCAGTCAACAAACCGGGACAGGGGAAGAGACCCAGTACTTC. Its protein product is CASSQQTGTGEETQYF.

The V gene is TRBV30, the J gene TRBJ1-2; D is undetermined. Trimming took 1 base from V and 2 from J, leaving 8 bases between them. This CDR3 has 13 residues. Germline CDR1 reads GTSNPN; CDR2 reads SVGIG (reference sequence). The CDR3 spells CAWSGRLNYGYTF. As DNA, the CDR3 is TGTGCCTGGAGTGGGAGATTAAACTATGGCTACACCTTC.

The chain combines TRBV11-2 with TRBJ1-2, with 7 bases matching TRBD1. Looked up from germline, CDR1 is SGHAT and CDR2 is FQNNGV. With V trimmed by 5 bases and J by 0 bases, 9 bases remained unmatched. This CDR3 is 16 amino acids long. Here the CDR3 DNA reads TGTGCCAGCAGCGACTGGGACAGCCGGACTAACTATGGCTACACCTTC. Its translation: CASSDWDSRTNYGYTF.

The V gene is TRBV7-9, the J gene TRBJ1-2; TRBD1 aligns across 8 bases. This CDR3 is 14 amino acids long. Unmatched junction bases numbered 1, after V lost 1 base and J lost 3 bases. Germline CDR1 and CDR2: SEHNR and FQNEAQ (reference sequence). The CDR3 sequence is CASSLGDRYYGYTF. The CDR3, as DNA: TGTGCCAGCAGCTTAGGGGACAGGTACTATGGCTACACCTTC.

The V and J genes are TRBV5-1 and TRBJ1-4; 9 bases fit TRBD1. CDR1 is SGHRS and CDR2 is YFSETQ in the germline V gene. V lost 3 bases, J lost 8 bases, and 5 bases stayed unmatched. This CDR3 spans 14 amino acids. In nucleotides, the CDR3 is TGCGCCAGCAGCTCGGGACAGGGTGAGGAAAAACTGTTTTTT. It specifies CASSSGQGEEKLFF.

V is TRBV25-1 and J is TRBJ1-2; TRBD1 matches 7 bases. Germline CDR1 MGHDK, CDR2 SYGVNS. The CDR3 totals 15 residues. Trimming at V came to 1 base and at J to 3 bases, leaving 5 bases not matched to a gene. CDR3 region: CASSEFGRGDYGYTF. The CDR3 bases are TGTGCCAGCAGTGAATTCGGCAGGGGGGACTATGGCTACACCTTC.

The genes are TRBV14 and TRBJ2-2; TRBD2 matches 7 bases. V shed 6 bases and J 4 bases; nucleotides not matched to a gene: 5. The CDR3 consists of 14 residues. Germline-derived CDR1 and CDR2 are SGHDN and FVKESK. The CDR3 spells CASRSSGSTGELFF. The CDR3, as DNA: TGTGCCAGCAGGTCTAGCGGAAGCACCGGGGAGCTGTTTTTT.

This rearrangement joins TRBV19 to TRBJ1-5; no definite D call. Trimming stripped 2 bases from V and 4 bases from J, with 9 bases between. CDR1 and CDR2 from the germline V gene are LNHDA and SQIVND (reference sequence). The CDR3 covers 14 residues. The CDR3, as DNA: TGTGCCAGTAGTATAAGGAGGAGAAATCAGCCCCAGCATTTT. It specifies CASSIRRRNQPQHF.

V gene TRBV11-2 combines with J gene TRBJ2-7, with unresolved D. CDR3 length equals 14 residues. V shed 7 bases and J shed 3 bases, with 16 bases lying between them. CDR1 is SGHAT, CDR2 FQNNGV, per germline. For the CDR3, the DNA is TGTGCCAGCAATTGGGCTGGACCCAACTACGAGCAGTACTTC. Translated: CASNWAGPNYEQYF. The full variable domain, completed using reference TRBV11-2 and TRBJ2-7, is EAGVAQSPRYKIIEKRQSVAFWCNPISGHATLYWYQQILGQGPKLLIQFQNNGVVDDSQLPKDRFSAERLKGVDSTLKIQPAKLEDSAVYLCASNWAGPNYEQYFGPGTRLTVT.